The rows below give T cell receptor beta chains drawn from one sample of a study of blood T cell repertoires in COVID-19. Data came from immunoSEQ multiplex PCR; TCRdb stores just in-frame clones and leaves some out. The repertoire has 300,000 to 450,000 clones, 85% to 90% of them found once; the top ten carry more than 0.95%. The material sequenced was PBMCs or T cells enriched from blood (not recorded which). Source of these receptors: a woman between 18 and 30 years old who had recovered from COVID-19. CDR3s include the opening cysteine and the closing phenylalanine or tryptophan. Each record gives: CDR3 protein, CDR3 DNA, clone size, J gene, V gene, D gene. The D gene is left open where the match is weak. Where a row states a size, it is once, few, many or the class of an expanded clone; other rows omit it.

CASSQQPGQGLYGYTF TGTGCCAGCAGCCAGCAACCGGGACAGGGCCTCTATGGCTACACCTTC . TRBJ1-2 TRBV5-6 TRBD1
CASSPSLGTHNEQFF TGTGCCAGCAGCCCTAGCTTGGGGACTCACAATGAGCAGTTCTTC few TRBJ2-1 TRBV9 .
CASSTYRGPTYEQYF TGCGCCAGCAGCACCTACAGGGGGCCCACCTACGAGCAGTACTTC . TRBJ2-7 TRBV4-3 TRBD1
CAWSRPYNSPLHF TGTGCCTGGAGTCGTCCTTATAATTCACCCCTCCACTTT few TRBJ1-6 TRBV30 .
CASSPGTGYLSLHF TGCGCCAGCAGCCCGGGTACAGGGTACCTATCCCTCCACTTT once TRBJ1-6 TRBV4-1 .
CASTLPHSPLHF TGTGCCAGCACCCTCCCCCATTCACCCCTCCACTTT . TRBJ1-6 TRBV28 .
CASSFSSGLTYNEQFF TGCGCCAGCAGCTTTTCTAGCGGGCTAACCTACAATGAGCAGTTCTTC . TRBJ2-1 TRBV5-1 TRBD2
CASSRTSGAYEQYF TGTGCCAGCAGCCGGACTAGCGGAGCCTACGAGCAGTACTTC . TRBJ2-7 TRBV7-9 TRBD2
CASSRDRGNTIYF TGTGCCAGCAGCCGGGACAGAGGAAACACCATATATTTT . TRBJ1-3 TRBV6-5 TRBD1
CASSQDVERDISYEQYF TGCGCCAGCAGCCAAGATGTAGAGAGGGACATCTCCTACGAGCAGTACTTC . TRBJ2-7 TRBV4-1 .
CASSPRRVSALEIDYGYTF TGTGCCAGCTCACCCCGGAGGGTTAGCGCCCTAGAGATAGACTATGGCTACACCTTC . TRBJ1-2 TRBV18 .
CASSTGGGTEAFF TGTGCCAGCAGCACGGGGGGTGGGACTGAAGCTTTCTTT . TRBJ1-1 TRBV9 .
CASSIQGARYEQYF TGTGCCAGTAGTATTCAGGGGGCGAGATACGAGCAGTACTTC . TRBJ2-7 TRBV19 TRBD1
CSVGGQLVWGTDTQYF TGCAGCGTTGGGGGGCAGCTCGTCTGGGGCACAGATACGCAGTATTTT few TRBJ2-3 TRBV29-1 .
CASSFGQNTDTQYF TGCGCCAGCAGCTTCGGACAGAATACAGATACGCAGTATTTT . TRBJ2-3 TRBV5-1 .
CAWSVGDDSPLHF TGTGCCTGGAGTGTGGGCGACGATTCACCCCTCCACTTT . TRBJ1-6 TRBV30 .
CASSLWGGPYEQYF TGTGCCAGCAGCTTGTGGGGGGGCCCCTACGAGCAGTACTTC . TRBJ2-7 TRBV5-6 .
CASSPSTTGGGLYEQYF TGCGCCAGCAGCCCATCTACGACTGGGGGGGGGTTGTACGAGCAGTACTTC . TRBJ2-7 TRBV4-1 TRBD2